This T cell receptor (beta chain) was recorded in a study of T cells in Graves' hyperthyroidism and ophthalmopathy. Out of roughly 10 ml of fresh peripheral blood came the PBMCs. Germline assignment: CDR1 MNHEY and CDR2 SVGEGT. Trimming took 6 bases from V and 0 from J, leaving 11 bases between them. The CDR3 sequence is 15 residues long. What was amplified from RNA transcripts were TCR beta CDR3 regions. A set of HTBI primers served as the primers for a first-round RT-PCR of the TCR CDR3. TCRdb ran MiXCR on the multiplex PCR reads and lists one entry per CDR3 protein. The sample holds some 500,000 distinct CDR3 sequences, about 16% seen once.

Sequencing input: blood. The origin of this receptor is a woman between 25 and 40 years old with Graves' ophthalmopathy. This sequence joins TRBV6-2 or TRBV6-3 and TRBJ1-4; D gene uncertain. This CDR3 reads CASSPSGATNEKLFF. The CDR3 coding sequence is TGTGCCAGCAGCCCGTCGGGAGCAACTAATGAAAAACTGTTTTTT.